The TCR beta chain under discussion was sequenced for a study of OX40 agonist ivuxolimab in advanced cancers. Background for the entire study: Ivuxolimab was a fully human IgG2 agonistic monoclonal antibody targeting the costimulatory receptor OX40 (CD134). Patients were allowed to have had prior anti-PD-1, anti-PD-L1 or anti-CTLA-4 therapy, and approximately 41% of the dose-escalation patients had previously received checkpoint inhibitors. Peripheral TCRbeta sequencing aimed to test whether ivuxolimab altered TCR sequence diversity and caused clonal T-cell expansion. Partial responses occurred in three dose-escalation patients: two with cutaneous melanoma and one with hepatocellular carcinoma. The paper describes the monotherapy dose-escalation part (N of about 47 patients) of the phase I trial of ivuxolimab. Of the roughly 52 dose-escalation patients, hepatocellular carcinoma was present in about 20, melanoma in some 15, renal cell carcinoma in 9 and head and neck cancer in 9. Intravenous ivuxolimab was administered to patients every 2 weeks at six dose levels: 0.01, 0.1, 0.3, 1.5, 3 and 10 mg/kg. In the dose-escalation cohort, more than 80% of patients were male, and the mean age was approximately 60 years with a range of about 20 to 90. Overall study results and their limits: At doses from 0.1 to 3.0 mg/kg, clonal expansion was seen in both CD4+ and CD8+ blood T cells between baseline and week 6. After ivuxolimab, expanded clones were on average more numerous among CD8+ T cells than among CD4+ T cells. The antigen specificity of the clonally expanded peripheral T cells was not determined. In the 0.1-3.0 mg/kg groups, partial responders had among the lowest normalized peripheral clonal expansion, particularly in CD8+ T cells. Low levels of normalized T-cell clonal expansion were also seen in some patients who did not respond.

For sequencing of the TCRbeta CDR3 region, genomic DNA was extracted from the sorted cells. The immunoSEQ Assay was used to sequence the TCRbeta CDR3 regions. The table comes from immuneACCESS by way of TCRdb, which keeps in-frame sequences with V and J called. Part of the clones is missing from these tables; in studies checked, under half for an unresolved V gene and the rest for unknown reasons. This sample comprises about 45,000 clones, 80% to 90% of them detected only once. The ten biggest clones cover roughly 2.5% of the sample. Patients with autoimmune disease history or receiving systemic immunosuppression were excluded from the trial. In every dose cohort, peripheral blood was drawn for TCR sequencing at baseline, cycle 4 day 1, and cycle 7 day 1. Samples were obtained from an open-label, multicenter, first-in-human phase I dose-escalation trial of ivuxolimab. Adults with locally advanced or metastatic head and neck squamous cell, hepatocellular, melanoma or renal cell carcinoma were enrolled in the trial. CD4+ and CD8+ T cells were sorted separately from peripheral blood before TCR sequencing.

The CDR3 contains 15 residues, cysteine and phenylalanine counted. Of the read, only the CDR3 DNA is kept; its 45 bases are in frame from base 1. As encoded in the germline V gene, CDR1 is LGHNA while CDR2 is YSLEER. At the junction V is shortened by 3 bases and J by 1 base, with 12 bases in between. As regards this clone: Its antigen has not been determined. Within one base of it there is no much larger clone, and no base qualities were kept.

The chain uses TRBV4-3 and TRBJ1-1, and perhaps TRBD1 as D gene, on 5 matching bases. The source material was CD4+ or CD8+ T cells sorted from blood, sampled in a trial of the OX40 agonist ivuxolimab. This TCR was sampled from an adult with an advanced solid tumor such as melanoma, head and neck, liver or kidney cancer. The DNA sequence is TGCGCCAGCAGCCACCTGGGGGAAGAGAACACTGAAGCTTTCTTT. Its protein reads: CASSHLGEENTEAFF.